The rows below give T cell receptor beta chains drawn from one sample of a study of patients and donors after allogeneic stem cell transplantation. From the RT-PCR reads, TCRdb called clonotypes with MiXCR, one entry per CDR3 protein. The data show 190,000 or so distinct CDR3 sequences, with 41% seen just once and less than 40% held by the top ten. The sample comprised blood, either unsorted or a sorted T cell fraction (not recorded which). The receptors here all came from a human donor who was either an allogeneic HSCT recipient or a stem cell or donor lymphocyte infusion donor (not recorded which). It is not recorded whose cells these are; they may come from a transplant donor. Both conserved end residues are part of each CDR3.

V gene	J gene	CDR3 protein
TRBV7-9	TRBJ2-5	CGSSSGTSGNPETQYF
TRBV7-9	TRBJ1-2	CASSLPLGDYGYTF
TRBV12-3/TRBV12-4	TRBJ1-1	CASGAGGYTEAFF
TRBV5-1	TRBJ2-1	CASSPGLAEYNEQFF
TRBV30	TRBJ2-2	CAFDRGTGELFF
TRBV7-2	TRBJ1-4	CASSLDSTTNEKLFF
TRBV9	TRBJ1-1	CASSVSSGNTEAFF
TRBV4-3	TRBJ1-2	CASSQDGPWLNGYTF
TRBV6-5	TRBJ1-2	CASSFADRANYGYTF
TRBV2	TRBJ2-1	CASRRTSGNNEQFF
TRBV4-3	TRBJ1-2	CASSQELQANYGYTF
TRBV7-9	TRBJ2-7	CASSLEGVGETLYEQYF
TRBV5-1	TRBJ1-1	CASSYGGVAEAFF
TRBV27	TRBJ2-7	CASSLYRDSKYEQYF
TRBV5-6	TRBJ2-3	CASSSGTGGTDTQYF
TRBV5-1	TRBJ1-1	CASSSWDSGEAFF
TRBV29-1	TRBJ2-2	CSVGLAGATGELFF
TRBV29-1	TRBJ1-2	CSVDFGTGGWDYTF
TRBV5-1	TRBJ1-1	CASSDDRGGVAEAFF
TRBV7-2	TRBJ1-4	CASSLAAEKLFF
TRBV12-3/TRBV12-4	TRBJ1-1	CASRYRTSRGNTEAFF
TRBV7-2	TRBJ1-5	CASSFTVNSQPQHF
TRBV27	TRBJ1-1	CASSSSYRSDTEAFF
TRBV29-1	TRBJ2-7	CSVELRERSSYEQYF
TRBV7-9	TRBJ1-4	CASSPPTGNERKLFF
TRBV29-1	TRBJ2-5	CSVEDPASLRFRETQYF
TRBV7-9	TRBJ1-1	CASSRLRAFF
TRBV12-3/TRBV12-4	TRBJ1-1	CASSSGSGNTEAFF
TRBV12-3/TRBV12-4	TRBJ2-1	CASSPTHNEQFF
TRBV29-1	TRBJ1-1	CSVHRGSMNTEAFF
TRBV27	TRBJ1-4	CASSLGLGQRNEKLFF
TRBV12-3/TRBV12-4	TRBJ2-7	CASWGQRTYEQYF
TRBV28	TRBJ2-5	CASRSQETQYF
TRBV13	TRBJ2-7	CASTKRGYEQYF
TRBV5-1	TRBJ1-1	CASSRDRSLTEAFF
TRBV10-3	TRBJ1-2	CAMARGVQGGYGYTF
TRBV12-3/TRBV12-4	TRBJ1-2	CASSPRQYGYTF
TRBV27	TRBJ1-2	CASSLSPGQGDGYTF
TRBV7-8	TRBJ2-1	CASSVPGSSYNEQFF
TRBV9	TRBJ1-3	CASSKDSVSGNTIYF
TRBV30	TRBJ1-1	CAWSLDRAEAFF
TRBV5-1	TRBJ2-2	CASSSPDPGAGELFF
TRBV6-5	TRBJ2-7	CATRLTGGNHEQYF
TRBV7-9	TRBJ1-4	CASSLGDSLNEKLFF
TRBV12-3/TRBV12-4	TRBJ1-2	CASAGSGAGDYGYTF
TRBV20-1	TRBJ2-7	CSASPWGSGAEQYF
TRBV7-3	TRBJ2-3	CASSLKGTDTQYF
TRBV11-1	TRBJ2-1	CASSLEGPGLAGNEQFF
TRBV2	TRBJ2-7	CASSEGAYYEQYF
TRBV4-3	TRBJ2-7	CASSQAPDGAYEQYF
TRBV13	TRBJ1-6	CASSLAAVQGASPLHF